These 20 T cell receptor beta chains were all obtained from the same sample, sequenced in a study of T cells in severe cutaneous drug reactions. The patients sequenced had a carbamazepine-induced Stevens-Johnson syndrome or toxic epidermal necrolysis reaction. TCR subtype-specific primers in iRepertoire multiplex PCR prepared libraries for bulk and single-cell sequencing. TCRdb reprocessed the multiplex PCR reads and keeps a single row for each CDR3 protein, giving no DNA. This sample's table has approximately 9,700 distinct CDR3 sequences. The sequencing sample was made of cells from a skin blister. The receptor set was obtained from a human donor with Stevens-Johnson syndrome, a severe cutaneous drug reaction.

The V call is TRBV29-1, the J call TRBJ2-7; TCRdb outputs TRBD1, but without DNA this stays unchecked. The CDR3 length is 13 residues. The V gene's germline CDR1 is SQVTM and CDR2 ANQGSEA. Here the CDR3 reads CSVPGTDLYEQYF.

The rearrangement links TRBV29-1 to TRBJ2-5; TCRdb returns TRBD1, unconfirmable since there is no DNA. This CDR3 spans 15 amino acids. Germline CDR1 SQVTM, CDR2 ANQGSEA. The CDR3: CSVVSPRQGEETQYF.

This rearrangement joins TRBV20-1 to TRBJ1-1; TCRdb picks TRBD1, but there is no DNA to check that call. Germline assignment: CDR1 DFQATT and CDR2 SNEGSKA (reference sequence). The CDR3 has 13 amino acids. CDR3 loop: CSARSGGGTEAFF.

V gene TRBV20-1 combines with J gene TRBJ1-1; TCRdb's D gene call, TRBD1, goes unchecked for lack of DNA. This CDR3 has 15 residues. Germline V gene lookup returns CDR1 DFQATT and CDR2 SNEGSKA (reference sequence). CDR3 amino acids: CSASGGKVGYTEAFF.

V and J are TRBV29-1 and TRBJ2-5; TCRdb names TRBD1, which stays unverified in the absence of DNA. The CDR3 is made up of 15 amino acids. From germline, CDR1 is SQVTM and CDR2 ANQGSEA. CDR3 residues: CSVEAAGARQETQYF.

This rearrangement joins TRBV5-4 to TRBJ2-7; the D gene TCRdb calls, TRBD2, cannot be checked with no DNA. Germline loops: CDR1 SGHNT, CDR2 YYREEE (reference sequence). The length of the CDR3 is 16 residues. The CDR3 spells CASSRGLAGAINEQYF. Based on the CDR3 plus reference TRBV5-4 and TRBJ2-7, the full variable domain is ETGVTQSPTHLIKTRGQQVTLRCSSQSGHNTVSWYQQALGQGPQFIFQYYREEENGRGNFPPRFSGLQFPNYSSELNVNALELDDSALYLCASSRGLAGAINEQYFGPGTRLTVT.

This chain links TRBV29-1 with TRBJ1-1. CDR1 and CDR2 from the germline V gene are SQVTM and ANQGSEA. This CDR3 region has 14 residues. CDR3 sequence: CSVGRIGLNTEAFF.

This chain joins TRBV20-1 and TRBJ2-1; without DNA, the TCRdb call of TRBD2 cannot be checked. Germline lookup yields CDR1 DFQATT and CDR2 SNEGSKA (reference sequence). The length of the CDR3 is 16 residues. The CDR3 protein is CSARAGRGSSYNEQFF.

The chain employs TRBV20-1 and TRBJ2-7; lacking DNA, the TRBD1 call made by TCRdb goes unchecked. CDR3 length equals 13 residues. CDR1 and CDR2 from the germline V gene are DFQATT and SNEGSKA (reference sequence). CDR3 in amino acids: CSAPEAPRLEQYF.

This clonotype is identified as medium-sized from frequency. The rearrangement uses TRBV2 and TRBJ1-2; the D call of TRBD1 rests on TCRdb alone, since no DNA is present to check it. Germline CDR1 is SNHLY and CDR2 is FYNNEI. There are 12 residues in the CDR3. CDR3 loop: CASTGQDYGYTF.

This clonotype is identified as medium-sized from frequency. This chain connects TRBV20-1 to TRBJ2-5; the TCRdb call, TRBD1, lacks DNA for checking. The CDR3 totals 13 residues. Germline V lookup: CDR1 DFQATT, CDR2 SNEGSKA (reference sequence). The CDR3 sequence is CSVIGTAEETQYF.

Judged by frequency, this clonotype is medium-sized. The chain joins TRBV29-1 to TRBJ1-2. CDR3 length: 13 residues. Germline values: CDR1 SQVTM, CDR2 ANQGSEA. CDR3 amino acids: CSVELIAGYGYTF. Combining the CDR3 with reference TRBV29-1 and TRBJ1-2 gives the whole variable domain SAVISQKPSRDICQRGTSLTIQCQVDSQVTMMFWYRQQPGQSLTLIATANQGSEATYESGFVIDKFPISRPNLTFSTLTVSNMSPEDSSIYLCSVELIAGYGYTFGSGTRLTVV.

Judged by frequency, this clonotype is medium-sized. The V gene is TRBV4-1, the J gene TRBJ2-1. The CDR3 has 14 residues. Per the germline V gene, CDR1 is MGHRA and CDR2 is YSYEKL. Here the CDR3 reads CASSQIRSTAEQFF.

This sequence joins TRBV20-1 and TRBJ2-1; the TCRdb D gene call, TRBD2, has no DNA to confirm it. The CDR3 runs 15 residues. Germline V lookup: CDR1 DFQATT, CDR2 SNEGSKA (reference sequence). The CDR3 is CSARRPGLKDNEQFF.

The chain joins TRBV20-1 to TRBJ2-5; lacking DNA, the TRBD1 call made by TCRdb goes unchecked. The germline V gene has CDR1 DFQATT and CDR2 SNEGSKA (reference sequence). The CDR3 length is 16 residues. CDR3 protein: CSARVSGKGGHETQYF.

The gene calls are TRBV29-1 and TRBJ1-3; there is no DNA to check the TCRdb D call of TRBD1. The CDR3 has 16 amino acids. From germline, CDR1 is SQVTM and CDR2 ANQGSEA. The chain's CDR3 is CSVKGSGTRSGNTIYF.

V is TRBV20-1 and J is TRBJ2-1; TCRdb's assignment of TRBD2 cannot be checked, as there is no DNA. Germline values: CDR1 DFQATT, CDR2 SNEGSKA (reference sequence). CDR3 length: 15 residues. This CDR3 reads CSVPRAGDGYNEQFF.

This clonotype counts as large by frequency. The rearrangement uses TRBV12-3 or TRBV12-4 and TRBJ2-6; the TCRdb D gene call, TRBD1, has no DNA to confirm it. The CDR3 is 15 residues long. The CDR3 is CATEGDSSGANVLTF.

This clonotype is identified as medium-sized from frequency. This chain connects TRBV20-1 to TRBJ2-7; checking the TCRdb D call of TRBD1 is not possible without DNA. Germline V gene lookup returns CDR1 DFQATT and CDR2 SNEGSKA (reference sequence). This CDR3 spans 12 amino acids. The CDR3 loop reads CSAPPGQGEQYF.

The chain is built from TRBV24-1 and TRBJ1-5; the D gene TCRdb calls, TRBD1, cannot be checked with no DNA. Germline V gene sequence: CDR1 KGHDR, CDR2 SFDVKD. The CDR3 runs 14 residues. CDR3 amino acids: CATSDQQGNQPQHF.